One sample yielded the 32 T cell receptor beta chains listed below, sequenced in a study of TIL therapy for anti-PD-1-resistant metastatic lung cancer. Described time point: pre-treatment sample, taken before nivolumab and TIL therapy. The immunoSEQ assay was v3. Assay: immunoSEQ multiplex PCR; the TCRdb copy retains only in-frame clones and omits some. The sample has around 55,000 clones; roughly four fifths are singletons. Here the sequenced sample was blood, taken at baseline. The receptors originated from a person aged 25-85 years with non-small cell lung cancer.

This clone was seen a single time. The chain recombines TRBV18 with TRBJ1-4; the D is unclear. V lost 5 bases, J lost 0 bases, and 4 bases lay in between. The length of the CDR3 is 13 residues. Germline V gene data show CDR1 as KGHSH and CDR2 as LQKENI. The CDR3: CASSRATNEKLFF. DNA of the CDR3: TGTGCCAGCTCAAGAGCAACTAATGAAAAACTGTTTTTT.

The chain carries TRBV28 and TRBJ1-1; the D is unclear. The CDR3 totals 13 residues. V was cut by 2 bases and J by 5 bases, with 9 bases left in between. Germline CDR1 reads MDHEN; CDR2 reads SYDVKM. CDR3 region: CASSLPGGTEAFF. The CDR3 DNA reads TGTGCCAGCAGTTTACCTGGTGGGACTGAAGCTTTCTTT.

The chain is built from TRBV7-9 and TRBJ2-1, with 9 bases that match TRBD2. CDR1 is SEHNR, CDR2 FQNEAQ, per germline (reference sequence). CDR3 length: 17 residues. The J segment lost 7 bases and the V segment lost 3 bases, leaving 13 bases of the junction unmatched. The CDR3 DNA reads as TGTGCCAGCAGCTTTACCCATGGGAAGCGGGAGGAGAATGAGCAGTTCTTC. Encoded protein: CASSFTHGKREENEQFF.

This chain uses TRBV7-2 with TRBJ2-1, with 9 bases that match TRBD2. Looked up from germline, CDR1 is SGHTA and CDR2 is FQGNSA. This CDR3 spans 16 amino acids. V was clipped by 5 bases and J by 0 bases; unmatched bases: 5. This CDR3 is CASSPSSGTSYNEQFF. The CDR3 DNA reads as TGTGCCAGCAGCCCTTCTAGCGGGACCTCCTACAATGAGCAGTTCTTC.

The chain uses TRBV4-3 and TRBJ2-3; D is possibly TRBD2 (5 bases). Trimming shortened V by 3 bases and J by 5 bases, and 15 bases separated the two germline ends. The CDR3 has 15 amino acids. Per germline, CDR1 LGHNA and CDR2 YSLEER. The CDR3 DNA reads as TGCGCCAGCAGCCAGGCTGCCGACGGACTAGATACGCAGTATTTT. Translation gives CASSQAADGLDTQYF.

The chain recombines TRBV7-2 with TRBJ2-3, with 10 bases identical to TRBD2. The trim removed 5 bases at V and 2 bases at J, leaving 4 bases unmatched. This CDR3 is built from 15 residues. Germline values: CDR1 SGHTA, CDR2 FQGNSA. CDR3 region: CASSRTSGYTDTQYF. The CDR3 DNA is TGTGCCAGCAGCCGGACTAGCGGATACACAGATACGCAGTATTTT.

The chain uses TRBV9 and TRBJ2-2; no clear D. The V gene lost 3 bases and the J gene lost 1 base, with 13 bases spanning the gap. The CDR3 is 16 amino acids. Germline-derived CDR1 and CDR2 are SGDLS and YYNGEE. The CDR3 region has the DNA TGTGCCAGCAGCGCCCAATCGACTTTGAACACCGGGGAGCTGTTTTTT. Residues: CASSAQSTLNTGELFF.

CDR3 DNA: TGCGCCAGCGGGTCCGGGACGGTGAACTATGGCTACACCTTC. Translation gives CASGSGTVNYGYTF. This chain uses TRBV5-1 with TRBJ1-2; D might be TRBD1 (5 bases). Germline V gene data show CDR1 as SGHRS and CDR2 as YFSETQ. V was pared by 7 bases and J by 2 bases, with 15 bases between. This CDR3 has 14 residues.

This chain connects TRBV7-2 to TRBJ1-2, with 7 bases lining up with TRBD1. Germline V gene sequence: CDR1 SGHTA, CDR2 FQGNSA. The CDR3 is 15 residues long. The V gene end was trimmed by 4 bases and the J gene end by 0 bases; junction bases not matched to a gene: 5. CDR3 DNA sequence: TGTGCCAGCAGCTCGGACAGGATGGCTAACTATGGCTACACCTTC. The encoded protein is CASSSDRMANYGYTF.

The V call is TRBV6-1, the J call TRBJ2-5; 9 bases line up with TRBD1. The length of the CDR3 is 16 residues. Germline V gene sequence: CDR1 MNHNS, CDR2 SASEGT. Trimming cost V 3 bases and J 4 bases; bases outside gene matches: 9. The DNA of the CDR3 is TGTGCCAGCAGTGAGCACCGGGACAGGGTTATAGAGACCCAGTACTTC. This encodes CASSEHRDRVIETQYF.

In this sample, this clone turned up a few times. This sequence joins TRBV5-6 and TRBJ2-7; TRBD1 is a possible D gene (5 bases). Trimming stripped 4 bases from V and 9 bases from J, with 11 bases between. Per germline, CDR1 SGHDT and CDR2 YYEEEE. The CDR3 totals 11 residues. CDR3 DNA: TGTGCCAGCAGCCGTGGGGCACTGCAGTACTTC. It yields the protein CASSRGALQYF.

This clone was detected ten times or more. The J gene is TRBJ1-1, the V gene TRBV28; tentatively, D is TRBD1 (5 bases). Looked up from germline, CDR1 is MDHEN and CDR2 is SYDVKM. V was trimmed by 3 bases and J by 1 base, leaving 12 bases between them. The CDR3 extends over 15 amino acids. Written as DNA, the CDR3 is TGTGCCAGCAGTTTCGCGGCAGGGCCGAACACTGAAGCTTTCTTT. This gives the protein CASSFAAGPNTEAFF.

The V and J genes are TRBV5-1 and TRBJ1-4; TRBD1 aligns across 10 bases. J was trimmed by 3 bases and V by 3 bases; bases with no gene match: 5. The CDR3 is 16 residues long. CDR1 is SGHRS and CDR2 is YFSETQ in the germline V gene. The CDR3 protein is CASSSDRGLSNEKLFF. CDR3 in DNA: TGCGCCAGCAGCTCGGACAGGGGGTTATCTAATGAAAAACTGTTTTTT.

The chain uses TRBV25-1 and TRBJ2-5; 9 bases are a match to TRBD2. Germline CDR1 reads MGHDK; CDR2 reads SYGVNS. The CDR3 length is 17 residues. With 2 bases clipped from V and 2 bases from J, the junction kept 9 bases outside the gene matches. CDR3 sequence reads: CASSEGGTSSWQETQYF. The CDR3, as DNA: TGTGCCAGCAGTGAAGGCGGGACTAGCAGTTGGCAAGAGACCCAGTACTTC.

The count of this clone is one. The CDR3, as DNA: TGTGCCAGCAGTTACCGAAGAGGGCAGCCCCAGCATTTT. The encoded protein is CASSYRRGQPQHF. The chain is built from TRBV6-5 and TRBJ1-5; no clear D gene. The CDR3 has 13 amino acids. Trimming took off 2 bases at V and 7 bases at J, with 9 bases between the two ends. In germline, CDR1 is MNHEY, CDR2 SVGAGI.

The chain recombines TRBV7-9 with TRBJ2-7; 7 nucleotides agree with TRBD2. Germline V CDR1 and CDR2: SEHNR, FQNEAQ (reference sequence). CDR3 size: 11 residues. V dropped 6 bases and J dropped 4; count of bases not matched to a gene: 0. The CDR3: CASRGGYEQYF. The CDR3, as DNA: TGTGCCAGCAGGGGGGGGTACGAGCAGTACTTC. The variable domain in full, completed from reference TRBV7-9 and TRBJ2-7, reads DTGVSQNPRHKITKRGQNVTFRCDPISEHNRLYWYRQTLGQGPEFLTYFQNEAQLEKSRLLSDRFSAERPKGSFSTLEIQRTEQGDSAMYLCASRGGYEQYFGPGTRLTVT.

V is TRBV7-8 and J is TRBJ2-2; D remains unclear. The CDR3 runs 12 residues. CDR1 is SGHVS, CDR2 FQNEAQ, per germline. Trimming cost V 5 bases and J 8 bases, with 9 bases left between them. DNA of the CDR3: TGTGCCAGCAGCCGTACGAAGGGGGAGCTGTTTTTT. It is translated as CASSRTKGELFF.

This clone appeared a single time. The chain recombines TRBV28 with TRBJ1-2; tentatively, D is TRBD1 (6 bases). Germline CDR1 MDHEN, CDR2 SYDVKM. The CDR3 is made up of 12 amino acids. Trimming pared 4 bases from V and 8 bases from J, leaving 11 bases between. In nucleotides, the CDR3 is TGTGCCAGCAGTTCTGCAGGGGAGGGCTACACCTTC. Translated, it gives CASSSAGEGYTF.

The DNA for the CDR3 is TGCGCCAGCAGCTTGCGCCAGACCTCCCCAAAAGAGACCCAGTACTTC. Residues: CASSLRQTSPKETQYF. The V call is TRBV5-1, the J call TRBJ2-5, with D unclear. This CDR3 is built from 16 residues. From germline, CDR1 is SGHRS and CDR2 YFSETQ. V lost 1 base to trimming and J lost 3 bases, with 16 bases between them.

This sequence joins TRBV18 and TRBJ1-5, with D tentatively TRBD1 (5 bases). The germline V gene has CDR1 KGHSH and CDR2 LQKENI. The CDR3 is 16 residues long. Trimming removed 3 bases from V and 2 bases from J, with 14 bases in between. In nucleotides, the CDR3 is TGTGCCAGCTCACCCGAGACCGGGGGTGGCAATCAGCCCCAGCATTTT. Translated: CASSPETGGGNQPQHF.

This chain links TRBV7-3 with TRBJ2-2; TRBD2 is a possible D gene (6 bases). Deletions cut 1 base from V and 1 base from J, with 13 bases between. Germline V gives CDR1 SGHTA, CDR2 FQGTGA. The CDR3 has 17 amino acids. CDR3 nucleotides: TGTGCCAGCAGCTTAAGGTCCGAAGCGGGGAACACCGGGGAGCTGTTTTTT. Amino acid sequence: CASSLRSEAGNTGELFF.

The rearrangement uses TRBV19 and TRBJ2-2; D possibly corresponds to TRBD1 (6 bases). Deletions cut 6 bases from V and 6 bases from J, with 11 bases between. The CDR3 is made up of 13 amino acids. Germline CDR1 reads LNHDA; CDR2 reads SQIVND (reference sequence). CDR3 coding DNA: TGTGCCAGTAGCCGCACAGGGCCCGGGGAGCTGTTTTTT. It specifies CASSRTGPGELFF.

The V gene is TRBV7-3, the J gene TRBJ1-3; no definite D call. This CDR3 is built from 13 residues. V was pared by 5 bases and J by 4 bases, with 9 bases between. Germline V lookup: CDR1 SGHTA, CDR2 FQGTGA. The DNA of the CDR3 is TGTGCCAGCAGCCCTGGACCGGGAAACACCATATATTTT. This encodes CASSPGPGNTIYF.

J is TRBJ1-3 and V is TRBV30, with TRBD1 identical over 10 bases. The CDR3 sequence is 16 residues long. V shed 1 base, J shed 0 bases, and the junction held 3 bases outside the gene matches. Germline values: CDR1 GTSNPN, CDR2 SVGIG (reference sequence). The CDR3 DNA is TGTGCCTGGAGTGGGGACAGGGGCCTCTCTGGAAACACCATATATTTT. Its translation: CAWSGDRGLSGNTIYF.

The chain uses TRBV5-1 and TRBJ2-1; 7 nucleotides line up with TRBD2. The CDR3 is 14 amino acids. J gave up 7 bases and V 2 bases, and 6 bases lay outside the gene matches. Germline values: CDR1 SGHRS, CDR2 YFSETQ. As DNA, the CDR3 is TGCGCCAGCAGCTTAGGGATTAGCGGGAATGAGCAGTTCTTC. Translated: CASSLGISGNEQFF. Complete variable domain (other parts from reference TRBV5-1 and TRBJ2-1): KAGVTQTPRYLIKTRGQQVTLSCSPISGHRSVSWYQQTPGQGLQFLFEYFSETQRNKGNFPGRFSGRQFSNSRSEMNVSTLELGDSALYLCASSLGISGNEQFFGPGTRLTVL.

This clone has just a few counts. The genes are TRBV19 and TRBJ1-2, with unresolved D. Germline CDR1 is LNHDA and CDR2 is SQIVND (reference sequence). V dropped 1 base and J dropped 0 bases, with 12 bases sitting between them. CDR3 length: 16 amino acids. CDR3 protein: CASSIAGRISNYGYTF. The CDR3 DNA reads TGTGCCAGTAGTATAGCCGGAAGGATCTCTAACTATGGCTACACCTTC.

This chain connects TRBV27 to TRBJ2-7; 9 bases line up with TRBD2. CDR1 is MNHEY and CDR2 is SMNVEV in the germline V gene (reference sequence). The trim removed 1 base at V and 4 bases at J, leaving 5 bases unmatched. CDR3 size: 15 residues. This CDR3 is CASSLLASGKYEQYF. The CDR3 DNA reads TGTGCCAGCAGTTTATTGGCTAGCGGGAAATACGAGCAGTACTTC.

This rearrangement joins TRBV2 to TRBJ2-7; 9 bases agree with TRBD1. The CDR3 length is 16 residues. The V segment lost 6 bases and the J segment 2 bases; nucleotides outside the gene matches: 11. Germline-derived CDR1 and CDR2 are SNHLY and FYNNEI. Here the CDR3 reads CASSGGDRENPYEQYF. The CDR3 DNA reads TGTGCCAGCAGCGGAGGGGACAGGGAAAACCCCTACGAGCAGTACTTC.

The chain uses TRBV18 and TRBJ1-3; D ambiguous. The CDR3 has 12 amino acids. V was pared by 3 bases and J by 6 bases, with 6 bases between. Germline-derived CDR1 and CDR2 are KGHSH and LQKENI. The CDR3 reads CASSPVENTIYF. The DNA for the CDR3 is TGTGCCAGCTCACCGGTGGAAAACACCATATATTTT.

The CDR3 here is CASSLRQSNYGYTF. CDR3 coding DNA: TGTGCCAGCAGCTTACGGCAATCTAACTATGGCTACACCTTC. The chain uses TRBV7-9 and TRBJ1-2; the D is unclear. Looked up from germline, CDR1 is SEHNR and CDR2 is FQNEAQ (reference sequence). The length of the CDR3 is 14 residues. The V end lost 2 bases, the J end lost 0 bases, and 7 bases lay between the germline ends.

V and J are TRBV28 and TRBJ2-7, with D tentatively TRBD1 (5 bases). CDR3 length equals 14 residues. Germline lookup yields CDR1 MDHEN and CDR2 SYDVKM. Trimming cost V 4 bases and J 4 bases, with 14 bases left between them. The CDR3, as DNA: TGTGCCAGCAGTTCCGCGGACAAGCCATACGAGCAGTACTTC. It encodes CASSSADKPYEQYF.

This clone appeared a single time. The V gene is TRBV5-6, the J gene TRBJ1-5; 8 positions agree with TRBD1. CDR1 SGHDT and CDR2 YYEEEE come from the germline V gene. J lost 1 base, V lost 4 bases, and 7 bases had no gene match. The CDR3 loop spans 16 amino acids. The CDR3 reads CASSRAGGRSNQPQHF. The CDR3 nucleotides read TGTGCCAGCAGCCGTGCAGGGGGCCGAAGCAATCAGCCCCAGCATTTT. The variable domain in full, completed from reference TRBV5-6 and TRBJ1-5, reads DAGVTQSPTHLIKTRGQQVTLRCSPKSGHDTVSWYQQALGQGPQFIFQYYEEEERQRGNFPDRFSGHQFPNYSSELNVNALLLGDSALYLCASSRAGGRSNQPQHFGDGTRLSIL.